This TCR beta chain was observed in a study of T cells in Graves' hyperthyroidism and ophthalmopathy. CDR1 is KGHSH and CDR2 is LQKENI in the germline V gene. CDR3 size: 13 residues. V lost 3 bases to trimming and J lost 3 bases, with 6 bases between them. This clonotype was recorded at least ten times. RNA transcripts served as the template for amplifying TCR beta CDR3 regions. TCR CDR3 regions were first amplified by RT-PCR with HTBI primers. TCRdb redid the calling of the multiplex PCR reads with MiXCR, one entry per CDR3 protein. The sample includes 660,000 or so distinct CDR3 sequences, more than 20% of them seen just once.

Sequencing input: blood. The rearrangement uses TRBV18 and TRBJ2-1, with D hard to call. This TCR was recovered from a man aged 30 to 39 with Graves' ophthalmopathy. The CDR3 loop is CASSPGRYNEQFF. The CDR3 bases are TGTGCCAGCTCACCCGGACGCTACAATGAGCAGTTCTTC. The whole variable domain, remainder taken from reference TRBV18 and TRBJ2-1, is NAGVMQNPRHLVRRRGQEARLRCSPMKGHSHVYWYRQLPEEGLKFMVYLQKENIIDESGMPKERFSAEFPKEGPSILRIQQVVRGDSAAYFCASSPGRYNEQFFGPGTRLTVL.